The 3 T cell receptor beta chains below come from one sample, sequenced in a study of response to subunit inactivated influenza vaccine. TCRdb fed the RT-PCR reads into MiXCR, producing one record per CDR3 protein. The table has about 620,000 distinct CDR3 sequences, roughly 10% seen once. This material consisted of PBMCs from blood, taken on the day of vaccination. These receptors all come from a man between 50 and 59 years old who received an inactivated influenza vaccine.

This sequence joins TRBV13 and TRBJ2-3; D remains ambiguous. CDR1 is PRHDT and CDR2 is FYEKMQ in the germline V gene (reference sequence). There are 13 residues in the CDR3. Trimming removed 2 bases at V and 6 bases at J, with 9 bases between. The DNA of the CDR3 is TGTGCCAGCAGCTTAAACGCTGTGGATACGCAGTATTTT. Protein sequence: CASSLNAVDTQYF.

This clonotype was seen only a few times. The CDR3 DNA is TGCGCCAGCAGCCAAGAGGAGGCGGGTACGCAGTATTTT. Protein: CASSQEEAGTQYF. V usage is TRBV4-3 and J usage is TRBJ2-3, with a tentative D call TRBD2 (5 bases). This CDR3 has 13 amino acids. CDR1 and CDR2 (germline): LGHNA, YSLEER. Trimming left V 0 bases short and J 8 bases short, with 9 bases between.

This clonotype was observed a handful of times. The chain joins TRBV3-1 to TRBJ1-6, with 10 positions matching TRBD1. The CDR3 is 17 residues long. Losses at the gene ends were 1 base for V and 5 bases for J; bases not matched to a gene: 5. CDR1 and CDR2 from the germline V gene are LGHDT and YNNKEL (reference sequence). CDR3 protein: CASSQGQGARNNSPLHF. CDR3 DNA: TGTGCCAGCAGCCAAGGACAGGGGGCGCGTAATAATTCACCCCTCCACTTT.